A single sample is the source of the 25 T cell receptor beta chains below, sequenced in a study of blood T cell repertoires in COVID-19. Data came from immunoSEQ multiplex PCR; TCRdb stores just in-frame clones and leaves some out. The table lists roughly 83,000 clones, around 87% of them singletons. The sample taken for sequencing was peripheral blood. These receptors all stem from an elderly man with active or convalescent COVID-19.

The rearrangement links TRBV11-2 to TRBJ1-2, with D perhaps TRBD1 (6 bases). Germline V gives CDR1 SGHAT, CDR2 FQNNGV. The CDR3 consists of 15 residues. V was shortened by 1 base and J by 4 bases, with 13 bases between the two germline ends. CDR3 DNA sequence: TGTGCCAGCAGCTTAGGACAGGCCCTAGGCTATGGCTACACCTTC. Residues: CASSLGQALGYGYTF.

The chain has TRBV9 and TRBJ2-2; D is ambiguous. The CDR3 spans 16 residues. V lost 0 bases and J 0 bases, leaving 9 bases between the germline ends. CDR1 and CDR2 (germline): SGDLS, YYNGEE. As DNA, the CDR3 is TGTGCCAGCAGCGTAGGGGTCAGCGCGAACACCGGGGAGCTGTTTTTT. Its translation is CASSVGVSANTGELFF.

The V call is TRBV30, the J call TRBJ1-1, with TRBD1 as a possible D gene (6 bases). Looked up from germline, CDR1 is GTSNPN and CDR2 is SVGIG (reference sequence). The CDR3 is 13 amino acids. Trimming took off 3 bases at V and 2 bases at J, with 10 bases between the two ends. CDR3 coding DNA: TGTGCCTGGAGAACAGGGTCAAACACTGAAGCTTTCTTT. This encodes CAWRTGSNTEAFF.

The rearrangement uses TRBV11-2 and TRBJ2-1, with 12 bases matching TRBD2. Germline assignment: CDR1 SGHAT and CDR2 FQNNGV. The CDR3 sequence is 17 residues long. Trimming removed 2 bases from V and 6 bases from J; junction bases left unmatched: 8. CDR3 amino acids: CASSLLLAGGHINEQFF. The CDR3 DNA is TGTGCCAGCAGCTTACTACTAGCGGGGGGCCATATCAATGAGCAGTTCTTC. The full variable domain, in which reference TRBV11-2 and TRBJ2-1 provide the parts outside the CDR3, is EAGVAQSPRYKIIEKRQSVAFWCNPISGHATLYWYQQILGQGPKLLIQFQNNGVVDDSQLPKDRFSAERLKGVDSTLKIQPAKLEDSAVYLCASSLLLAGGHINEQFFGPGTRLTVL.

The chain uses TRBV6-5 and TRBJ2-2, with D perhaps TRBD2 (5 bases). The CDR3 has 15 amino acids. Trimming pared 6 bases from V and 3 bases from J, leaving 14 bases between. The germline gives CDR1 MNHEY, CDR2 SVGAGI. In DNA, the CDR3 is TGTGCCAGCAGCCCCCCCCGGGGTGACACCGGGGAGCTGTTTTTT. Its protein is CASSPPRGDTGELFF.

This rearrangement joins TRBV12-5 to TRBJ1-1; D not certain. Trimming shortened V by 0 bases and J by 7 bases, and 9 bases separated the two germline ends. Looked up from germline, CDR1 is LGHNT and CDR2 is FRNRAP. The CDR3 loop spans 13 amino acids. CDR3 in amino acids: CASGLVVSGEAFF. As DNA, the CDR3 is TGTGCTAGTGGTTTGGTTGTGTCGGGTGAAGCTTTCTTT.

The chain employs TRBV5-1 and TRBJ2-6, with D unresolved. The CDR3 has 15 amino acids. Germline V gene sequence: CDR1 SGHRS, CDR2 YFSETQ. V lost 1 base and J 0 bases, leaving 5 bases between the germline ends. The CDR3 sequence: CASSLSSSGANVLTF. CDR3 bases: TGCGCCAGCAGCTTGTCGAGCTCTGGGGCCAACGTCCTGACTTTC.

The chain is built from TRBV30 and TRBJ1-5; D unresolved. The CDR3 length is 14 residues. Trimming pared 1 base from V and 4 bases from J, leaving 11 bases between. Looked up from germline, CDR1 is GTSNPN and CDR2 is SVGIG (reference sequence). CDR3 sequence reads: CAWSGPEPNQPQHF. CDR3 nucleotides: TGTGCCTGGAGTGGGCCTGAACCAAATCAGCCCCAGCATTTT. The complete variable domain, with remaining parts taken from reference TRBV30 and TRBJ1-5, reads SQTIHQWPATLVQPVGSPLSLECTVEGTSNPNLYWYRQAAGRGLQLLFYSVGIGQISSEVPQNLSASRPQDRQFILSSKKLLLSDSGFYLCAWSGPEPNQPQHFGDGTRLSIL.

V gene TRBV5-1 combines with J gene TRBJ2-2; D gene uncertain. Per germline, CDR1 SGHRS and CDR2 YFSETQ. Trimming took off 1 base at V and 1 base at J, with 5 bases between the two ends. CDR3 length: 14 amino acids. The CDR3 region has the DNA TGCGCCAGCAGCTTGCGGTTGAACACCGGGGAGCTGTTTTTT. It encodes CASSLRLNTGELFF.

This clone was seen only once. The chain carries TRBV6-1 and TRBJ1-3; D gene uncertain. Germline values: CDR1 MNHNS, CDR2 SASEGT. The CDR3 loop spans 15 amino acids. V lost 1 base to trimming and J lost 0 bases, with 7 bases between them. CDR3 bases: TGTGCCAGCAGTGAAGTTGGGAGCTCTGGAAACACCATATATTTT. Amino acids: CASSEVGSSGNTIYF.

The J gene is TRBJ1-6, the V gene TRBV19, with 9 bases matching TRBD1. This CDR3 comprises 13 residues. Germline V lookup: CDR1 LNHDA, CDR2 SQIVND (reference sequence). The ends lost 7 bases at V and 7 bases at J; junction bases unmatched: 2. CDR3 bases: TGTGCCAGTACGACAGGGGGGAATTCACCCCTCCACTTT. This sequence encodes CASTTGGNSPLHF.

The rearrangement joins TRBV27 to TRBJ1-4, with D perhaps matching TRBD1 (5 bases). V lost 3 bases, J lost 8 bases, and 13 bases lay in between. The CDR3 contains 14 residues. Germline V gene sequence: CDR1 MNHEY, CDR2 SMNVEV (reference sequence). Here the CDR3 DNA reads TGTGCCAGCAGTTTCCAGGGTCGGCAAGAAAAACTGTTTTTT. Protein: CASSFQGRQEKLFF.

The rearrangement joins TRBV5-1 to TRBJ2-2, with 7 bases fitting TRBD1. V lost 5 bases, J lost 4 bases, and 5 bases stayed unmatched. This CDR3 is 14 amino acids long. CDR1 SGHRS and CDR2 YFSETQ come from the germline V gene. CDR3 sequence reads: CASRTDRSTGELFF. In DNA, the CDR3 is TGCGCCAGCAGGACGGACAGGAGCACCGGGGAGCTGTTTTTT.

The chain uses TRBV28 and TRBJ1-6, with D unresolved. CDR3 size: 14 residues. Looked up from germline, CDR1 is MDHEN and CDR2 is SYDVKM. V was cut by 6 bases and J by 9 bases, with 15 bases left in between. The CDR3, as DNA: TGTGCCAGCAGATCCCCGTTGAGTGGTTCACCCCTCCACTTT. Protein: CASRSPLSGSPLHF.

V usage is TRBV28 and J usage is TRBJ2-1; 10 nucleotides align to TRBD2. V gave up 6 bases and J gave up 8 bases; unmatched junction bases: 4. CDR3 length: 13 residues. Germline loops: CDR1 MDHEN, CDR2 SYDVKM. The chain's CDR3 is CASSRGLADEQFF. The DNA of the CDR3 is TGTGCCAGCAGCCGCGGACTAGCGGATGAGCAGTTCTTC.

The chain's CDR3 is CASNRDVGSGNTIYF. CDR3 DNA sequence: TGTGCCAGCAACAGGGACGTAGGCTCTGGAAACACCATATATTTT. This chain joins TRBV7-2 and TRBJ1-3; D possibly corresponds to TRBD1 (6 bases). The CDR3 is 15 amino acids. Germline V gives CDR1 SGHTA, CDR2 FQGNSA. V dropped 7 bases and J dropped 0 bases, with 13 bases sitting between them.

This chain joins TRBV2 and TRBJ2-1; possibly TRBD1 for D (5 bases). The CDR3 extends over 15 amino acids. CDR1 is SNHLY and CDR2 is FYNNEI in the germline V gene. V was shortened by 5 bases and J by 2 bases, with 13 bases between the two germline ends. The CDR3 is CASSTQGLAYNEQFF. CDR3 nucleotides: TGTGCCAGCAGTACCCAGGGTTTAGCCTACAATGAGCAGTTCTTC.

The CDR3 reads CASSQDRGLAGGGDTQYF. CDR3 sequence (DNA): TGTGCCAGCAGCCAAGATCGCGGACTAGCGGGAGGCGGCGATACGCAGTATTTT. V and J are TRBV4-2 and TRBJ2-3; 14 bases align to TRBD2. Germline V CDR1 and CDR2: LGHNA, YNFKEQ. The CDR3 length is 18 residues. V dropped 0 bases and J dropped 6; count of bases not matched to a gene: 8.

The V and J genes are TRBV6-1 and TRBJ2-5; 10 bases are shared with TRBD2. In germline, CDR1 is MNHNS, CDR2 SASEGT. Trimming at V came to 0 bases and at J to 7 bases, leaving 5 bases not matched to a gene. CDR3 size: 15 residues. In DNA form, the CDR3 reads TGTGCCAGCAGTGAAGCTAGCGGGGGGTTTGGGACCCAGTACTTC. Translation gives CASSEASGGFGTQYF.

V usage is TRBV29-1 and J usage is TRBJ2-4, with 9 bases identical to TRBD1. CDR1 and CDR2 (germline): SQVTM, ANQGSEA. The trim removed 4 bases at V and 5 bases at J, leaving 3 bases unmatched. The CDR3 extends over 13 amino acids. CDR3 sequence (DNA): TGCAGCGTTGTAACAGGGGGCGAAAACATTCAGTACTTC. The encoded protein is CSVVTGGENIQYF.

The chain has TRBV7-2 and TRBJ1-6; D is undetermined. The CDR3 spans 11 residues. CDR1 and CDR2 from the germline V gene are SGHTA and FQGNSA. Trimming removed 5 bases at V and 6 bases at J, with 2 bases between. The CDR3 sequence: CASSLNSPLHF. CDR3 coding DNA: TGTGCCAGCAGCCTTAATTCACCCCTCCACTTT. The whole variable domain, filled in from reference TRBV7-2 and TRBJ1-6, reads GAGVSQSPSNKVTEKGKDVELRCDPISGHTALYWYRQSLGQGLEFLIYFQGNSAPDKSGLPSDRFSAERTGGSVSTLTIQRTQQEDSAVYLCASSLNSPLHFGNGTRLTVT.

This chain joins TRBV28 and TRBJ2-7, with 9 positions matching TRBD1. The junction had 4 bases not matched to a gene; V was cut back by 8 bases and J by 2 bases. The CDR3 runs to 13 residues. The germline V gene has CDR1 MDHEN and CDR2 SYDVKM. The CDR3 DNA reads TGTGCCAGCTCGACAGGGGGGGCCTACGAGCAGTACGTC. Protein: CASSTGGAYEQYV.

This sequence joins TRBV7-9 and TRBJ2-5; D is unresolved. CDR3 length: 15 residues. Germline V gene lookup returns CDR1 SEHNR and CDR2 FQNEAQ (reference sequence). V was trimmed by 3 bases and J by 2 bases, leaving 13 bases between them. CDR3 coding DNA: TGTGCCAGCAGCTTTTTTGGAGTGCGACAAGAGACCCAGTACTTC. Encoded protein: CASSFFGVRQETQYF.

The genes are TRBV6-5 and TRBJ2-7; the match to TRBD2 covers 8 bases. V lost 7 bases to trimming and J lost 1 base; unmatched junction nucleotides: 3. The CDR3 runs 13 residues. Looked up from germline, CDR1 is MNHEY and CDR2 is SVGAGI. The CDR3 spells CASTGGGSYEQYV. Here the CDR3 DNA reads TGTGCCAGCACGGGCGGGGGGTCCTACGAGCAGTACGTC.

This clone showed up just once. The chain links TRBV3-1 (or the pseudogene TRBV3-2) to TRBJ2-7, with D tentatively TRBD2 (6 bases). Between the trimmed V and J ends, which lost 4 bases and 6 bases, there was a span of 10 bases. Germline V gives CDR1 LGHDT, CDR2 YNNKEL (reference sequence). The CDR3 has 12 amino acids. The CDR3 bases are TGTGCCAGCAGCCCGGAGGGTGGCGAGCAGTACGTC. It is translated as CASSPEGGEQYV.